This T cell receptor (beta chain) stems from a study of response to subunit inactivated influenza vaccine (dated by TCRdb to the late 2010s). About the full investigation: Deep quantitative T cell receptor repertoire profiling was used in the study to track responses to a trivalent subunit inactivated influenza vaccine.

Results and caveats for the whole study, not just this receptor: The authors proposed that each seasonal influenza vaccination may bring in only a limited number of new T cells.

Receptor libraries were prepared by RT-PCR. TCRdb records Illumina HiSeq 2500 as the sequencer. The public reads were run again by TCRdb, first through fastp at Q25 and then through MiXCR, and only productive beta chains were kept. Entries are consolidated by CDR3 protein sequence, retaining the most common genes and DNA. The table for this sample lists about 780,000 distinct CDR3 sequences; around 18% of them were counted only once. 9.5% to 13% of the sample is held by the ten biggest clonotypes. CDR1 and CDR2 are read off the germline V gene (reference sequence) as SGHNT and YYREEE. Compared with germline, V lacks 4 bases and J lacks 7 bases; bases without a gene match: 8. Spanning cysteine to phenylalanine, the CDR3 consists of 15 amino acids. Kept here is only the CDR3 DNA, which spans 45 bases and is read in frame from base 1. This clonotype was found a few times. The specificity of this receptor is unknown. No base quality values were provided; no much bigger clone lies one nucleotide off.

The receptor comes from a man in his fifties who received an inactivated influenza vaccine. Donor details come from another sample of the same person, matched by shared clones. Recombination connected TRBV5-4 to TRBJ2-2, and 9 junction bases match TRBD2. Source: PBMCs from blood, taken more than 4 days after vaccination. This receptor carries the CDR3 CASSRGLAGHGELFF. The DNA sequence is given as TGTGCCAGCAGCCGGGGGCTAGCGGGACACGGGGAGCTGTTTTTT.